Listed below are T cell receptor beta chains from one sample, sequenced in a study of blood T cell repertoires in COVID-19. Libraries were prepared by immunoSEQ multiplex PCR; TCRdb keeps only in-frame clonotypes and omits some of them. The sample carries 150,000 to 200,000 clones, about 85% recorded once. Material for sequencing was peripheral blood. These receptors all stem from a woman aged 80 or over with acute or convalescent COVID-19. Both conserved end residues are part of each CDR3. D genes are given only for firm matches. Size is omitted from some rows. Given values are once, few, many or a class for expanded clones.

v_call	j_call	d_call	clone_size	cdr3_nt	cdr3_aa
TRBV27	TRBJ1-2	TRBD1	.	TGTGCCAGCAGTTTTCGGACAGGACAAGGCTACACCTTC	CASSFRTGQGYTF
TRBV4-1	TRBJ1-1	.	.	TGCGCCAGCAGCCGAACAGGGATGAGGATCGGTGAAGCTTTCTTT	CASSRTGMRIGEAFF
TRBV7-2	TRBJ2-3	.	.	TGTGCCAGCAGCTTAGGGGCGCGGGGTTACACAGATACGCAGTATTTT	CASSLGARGYTDTQYF
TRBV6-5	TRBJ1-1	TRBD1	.	TGTGCCAGCAGACTGACAGGGGTGAACACTGAAGCTTTCTTT	CASRLTGVNTEAFF
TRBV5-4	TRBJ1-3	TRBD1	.	TGTGCCAGCAGCTTGGGACGTCAGGGGGCTGGAAACACCATATATTTT	CASSLGRQGAGNTIYF
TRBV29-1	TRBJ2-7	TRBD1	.	TGCAGCGTATCCCGGACAGGAGGAGGCGAGCAGTACTTC	CSVSRTGGGEQYF
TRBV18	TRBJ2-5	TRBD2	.	TGTGCCAGCTCCCCCAGCCCGGCTAGCGGGACCCAAGAGACCCAGTACTTC	CASSPSPASGTQETQYF
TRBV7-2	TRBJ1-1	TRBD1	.	TGTGCCAGCAGCCGGGGACAGGGGTTGGGCACTGAAGCTTTCTTT	CASSRGQGLGTEAFF
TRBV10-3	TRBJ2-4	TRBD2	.	TGTGCCATCAGTGAGTCGCGGGAGGTAGCCAAAAACATTCAGTACTTC	CAISESREVAKNIQYF
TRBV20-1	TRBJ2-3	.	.	TGCAGTGCTAGTGGTTGGGACAAGGACACAGATACGCAGTATTTT	CSASGWDKDTDTQYF
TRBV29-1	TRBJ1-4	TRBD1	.	TGCAGCGTCCAGGGGGCATTTGAAAAACTGTTTTTT	CSVQGAFEKLFF
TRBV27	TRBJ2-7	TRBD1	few	TGTGCCAGCAGCGGACAGGGGGTGGACCGCGAGCAGTACTTC	CASSGQGVDREQYF
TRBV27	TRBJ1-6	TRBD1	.	TGTGCCAGCAGTTTTTACACCCCTGACCAGGGGGGCCTTAATTCACCCCTCCACTTT	CASSFYTPDQGGLNSPLHF